A single sample gave rise to the 8 T cell receptor beta chains below, sequenced in a study of blood T cells in healthy people across ages. The use of a sample-barcoded 5' primer and a J-beta primer mix characterized a second PCR of about 7 to 12 cycles. TCRdb reanalysed the 5' RACE reads using MiXCR and keeps one entry per CDR3 protein. In the table there are some 1.7 million distinct CDR3 sequences, 28% of which are singletons. The sequencing input was blood. The receptors shown here come from a woman aged 25-40 years in good health.

This clonotype was counted many times. The chain carries TRBV6-1 and TRBJ2-5; possibly TRBD2 for D (5 bases). V was pared by 3 bases and J by 5 bases, with 13 bases between. This CDR3 has 14 residues. Germline V CDR1 and CDR2: MNHNS, SASEGT. The CDR3 bases are TGTGCCAGCAGTGAGGTCGAGATAGCGGAGACCCAGTACTTC. It translates to CASSEVEIAETQYF.

The V call is TRBV24-1, the J call TRBJ2-1; weak D call: TRBD2 (6 bases). In germline, CDR1 is KGHDR, CDR2 SFDVKD. Trimming removed 4 bases from V and 10 bases from J, with 10 bases in between. CDR3 size: 12 residues. The CDR3 DNA reads TGTGCCACCAGTGAAAGGGACTCAGAGCAGTTCTTC. It is translated as CATSERDSEQFF.

This clonotype was seen ten or more times. V gene TRBV4-1 combines with J gene TRBJ2-7; a possible D gene is TRBD1 (6 bases). V lost 3 bases to trimming and J lost 6 bases, with 15 bases between them. Germline lookup yields CDR1 MGHRA and CDR2 YSYEKL. The CDR3 is made up of 14 amino acids. Here the CDR3 DNA reads TGCGCCAGCAGCCAGTTGGGGACACCGATCGAGCAGTACTTC. As protein: CASSQLGTPIEQYF.

The table lists this clonotype with a few counts. The V gene is TRBV11-2, the J gene TRBJ2-5; 8 nucleotides align to TRBD1. The CDR3 consists of 16 residues. The J segment lost 4 bases and the V segment lost 7 bases, leaving 14 bases of the junction unmatched. Germline V CDR1 and CDR2: SGHAT, FQNNGV. CDR3 DNA: TGTGCCAGCACCATATTAGGACAGGGAGTTGCAGAGACCCAGTACTTC. This sequence encodes CASTILGQGVAETQYF.

This clonotype showed up just a few times. The J gene is TRBJ2-7, the V gene TRBV7-9; 10 bases fit TRBD1. Germline V gene lookup returns CDR1 SEHNR and CDR2 FQNEAQ (reference sequence). Trimming cost V 4 bases and J 5 bases; bases outside gene matches: 5. The CDR3 extends over 14 amino acids. The CDR3 sequence is CASSSGTGVHEQYF. In DNA, the CDR3 is TGTGCCAGCAGCTCCGGGACAGGGGTCCACGAGCAGTACTTC.

The chain employs TRBV20-1 and TRBJ1-5; D gene unclear. Germline V gives CDR1 DFQATT, CDR2 SNEGSKA (reference sequence). The CDR3 covers 12 residues. Trimming stripped 5 bases from V and 10 bases from J, with 15 bases between. CDR3 sequence reads: CSAAGNQSPQHF. The CDR3 DNA follows: TGCAGTGCTGCGGGGAATCAATCTCCCCAGCATTTT.

In this sample, this clonotype turned up many times. The J gene is TRBJ2-7, the V gene TRBV7-9; tentatively, D is TRBD1 or TRBD2 (5 bases each). The CDR3 runs 16 residues. Germline lookup yields CDR1 SEHNR and CDR2 FQNEAQ (reference sequence). The ends were cut back, 1 base at V and 3 bases at J, with 16 bases in the middle. CDR3 in DNA: TGTGCCAGCAGCTTAGGAAGAGGGGCCGGGGACTACGAGCAGTACTTC. Translation: CASSLGRGAGDYEQYF.

Only a few counts were recorded for this clonotype. The rearrangement joins TRBV20-1 to TRBJ2-5; 13 nucleotides line up with TRBD2. The CDR3 sequence is 14 residues long. The germline gives CDR1 DFQATT, CDR2 SNEGSKA (reference sequence). The V gene end was trimmed by 5 bases and the J gene end by 5 bases; junction bases not matched to a gene: 5. The chain's CDR3 is CSASGTSGTETQYF. The CDR3 DNA reads TGCAGTGCTTCCGGGACTAGCGGGACGGAGACCCAGTACTTC.